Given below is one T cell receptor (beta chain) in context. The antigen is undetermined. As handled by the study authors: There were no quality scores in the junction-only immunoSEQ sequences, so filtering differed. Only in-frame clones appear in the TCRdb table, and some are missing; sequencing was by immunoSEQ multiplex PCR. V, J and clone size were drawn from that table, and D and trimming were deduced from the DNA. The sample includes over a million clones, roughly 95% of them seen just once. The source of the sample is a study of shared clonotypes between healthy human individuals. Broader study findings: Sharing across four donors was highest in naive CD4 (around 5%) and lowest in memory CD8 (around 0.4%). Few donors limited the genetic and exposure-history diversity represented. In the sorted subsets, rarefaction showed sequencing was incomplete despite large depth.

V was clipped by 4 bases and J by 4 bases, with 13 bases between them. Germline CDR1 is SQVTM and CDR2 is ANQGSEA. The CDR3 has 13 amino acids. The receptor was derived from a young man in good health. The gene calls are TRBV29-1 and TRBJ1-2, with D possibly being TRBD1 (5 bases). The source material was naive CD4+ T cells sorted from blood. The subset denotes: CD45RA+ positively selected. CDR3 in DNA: TGCAGCGTTGCAGTCAGGGACTCCTATGGCTACACCTTC. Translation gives CSVAVRDSYGYTF.